The 8 T cell receptor delta chains presented below share a single source sample, sequenced in a study of gamma-delta chains in newborns, infants, children. TCRdb re-processed the reads using CATT. The data hold more than 9,000 delta-chain clones, with approximately 8.3% observed a single time. Input material: blood. The receptors were gathered from a child who was a newborn, infant or young child, either healthy, febrile or measles-vaccinated (not recorded which).

This chain connects TRDV2 to TRDJ1; TRDD3 matches 8 bases. The CDR3 consists of 20 residues. V lost 1 base to trimming and J lost 3 bases; unmatched junction nucleotides: 21. Germline V gene sequence: CDR1 GEAIGNYY, CDR2 EKD. CDR3 sequence reads: CACDTVVRPPLGGSSDKLIF. CDR3 in DNA: TGTGCCTGTGACACAGTAGTAAGACCCCCCCTTGGGGGATCGTCCGATAAACTCATCTTT.

J is TRDJ1 and V is TRDV2; D might be TRDD3 (6 bases). CDR1 is GEAIGNYY and CDR2 is EKD in the germline V gene. V dropped 0 bases and J dropped 0 bases, with 10 bases sitting between them. CDR3 size: 15 residues. This chain's CDR3 is CACDTVGVYTDKLIF. The CDR3 coding sequence is TGTGCCTGTGACACCGTGGGGGTGTACACCGATAAACTCATCTTT.

Notes on this clone: The sample carries other DNA sequences with the same CDR3. This chain links TRDV2 with TRDJ2, with 11 bases matching TRDD3. V lost 4 bases, J lost 0 bases, and 6 bases stayed unmatched. The germline V gene encodes CDR1 GEAIGNYY and CDR2 EKD. This CDR3 comprises 17 residues. Written as DNA, the CDR3 is TGTGCCTGTGATCCTGTACTGGGGGATACTTTGACAGCACAACTCTTCTTT. This sequence encodes CACDPVLGDTLTAQLFF.

The sample holds a few counts of this clone. The chain couples TRDV1 to TRDJ1, with 12 nucleotides matching TRDD3. The CDR3 consists of 22 residues. Germline V gives CDR1 TSWWSYY, CDR2 QGS. J gave up 1 base and V 6 bases, and 24 bases lay outside the gene matches. Here the CDR3 DNA reads TGTGCTCTTGGACAACCTGGAGGACTATTGTACTGGGGGATACTGTCCACCGATAAACTCATCTTT. Residues: CALGQPGGLLYWGILSTDKLIF.

This clone occurred a few times. The mismatch at residue 14 between this DNA's translation and the TCRdb protein of a much larger clone likely reflects a read error; the protein shown is translated from the DNA. V gene TRDV2 combines with J gene TRDJ1; 13 bases match TRDD3. Germline CDR1 is GEAIGNYY and CDR2 is EKD. The CDR3 is made up of 19 amino acids. Trimming took 3 bases from V and 3 from J; bases not matched to a gene: 15. CDR3 sequence (DNA): TGTGCCTGTGACCCTGTACTGGGGGATACGCGACGGAACGCCGATAAACTCATCTTT. It specifies CACDPVLGDTRRNADKLIF.

The chain links TRDV2 to TRDJ3; the match to TRDD3 covers 7 bases. The CDR3 consists of 20 residues. Germline V gene data show CDR1 as GEAIGNYY and CDR2 as EKD. J lost 1 base, V lost 0 bases, and 11 bases had no gene match. The CDR3 sequence is CACDTAGAGDNSWDTRQMFF. Here the CDR3 DNA reads TGTGCCTGTGACACCGCTGGGGCCGGGGATAATTCCTGGGACACCCGACAGATGTTTTTC.

As for this clone: The same CDR3 is also encoded by other DNA sequences in this sample. The chain employs TRDV2 and TRDJ2, with a tentative D call TRDD3 (6 bases). CDR3 length equals 15 residues. The V gene lost 4 bases and the J gene lost 3 bases, with 14 bases spanning the gap. The germline V gene has CDR1 GEAIGNYY and CDR2 EKD. In DNA form, the CDR3 reads TGTGCCTGTGATACCGTTGGGGGCCTGACAGCACAACTCTTCTTT. This gives the protein CACDTVGGLTAQLFF.

This clone turned up a few times. One junction end does not reproduce the germline sequence, and a read error may be involved. The J gene is TRDJ1, the V gene TRDV3; weak D call: TRDD3 (6 bases). Germline V gives CDR1 TVYSNPD, CDR2 GDNSRS (reference sequence). The CDR3 loop spans 18 amino acids. CDR3: CALFPGDTVSLNTDKIIF. In DNA, the CDR3 is TGTGCCTTGTTCCCGGGGGACACCGTATCACTCAACACCGATAAAATCATCTTT.